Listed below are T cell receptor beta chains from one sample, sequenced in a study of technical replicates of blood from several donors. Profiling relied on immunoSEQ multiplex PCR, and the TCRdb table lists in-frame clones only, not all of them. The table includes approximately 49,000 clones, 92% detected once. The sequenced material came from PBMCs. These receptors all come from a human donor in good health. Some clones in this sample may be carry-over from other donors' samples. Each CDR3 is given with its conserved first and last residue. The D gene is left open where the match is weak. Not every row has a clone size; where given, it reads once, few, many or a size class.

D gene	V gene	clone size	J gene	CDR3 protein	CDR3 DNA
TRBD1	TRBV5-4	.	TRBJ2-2	CASSLGPTGGETGELFF	TGTGCCAGCAGCTTGGGTCCTACAGGGGGCGAGACCGGGGAGCTGTTTTTT
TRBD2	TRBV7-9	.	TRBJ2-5	CASSPNLAGGGETQYF	TGTGCCAGCAGCCCAAACCTAGCGGGGGGCGGGGAGACCCAGTACTTC
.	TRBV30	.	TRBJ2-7	CAWNLDSGSEQYF	TGTGCCTGGAATCTGGACTCCGGAAGCGAGCAGTACTTC
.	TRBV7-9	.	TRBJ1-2	CASSPRRGNYGYTF	TGTGCCAGCAGCCCTCGGCGGGGGAACTATGGCTACACCTTC
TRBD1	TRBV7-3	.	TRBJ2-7	CASSLRTGEGEQYF	TGTGCCAGCAGCCTACGGACAGGGGAGGGCGAGCAGTACTTC
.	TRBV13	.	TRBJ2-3	CASSLSGGGATDTQYF	TGTGCCAGCAGCTTAAGCGGAGGGGGCGCAACAGATACGCAGTATTTT
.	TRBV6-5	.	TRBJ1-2	CASSRGDSRGGYTF	TGTGCCAGCAGTCGCGGGGACTCCCGGGGTGGCTACACCTTC
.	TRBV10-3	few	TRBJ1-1	CAISDGSTEAFF	TGTGCCATCAGTGACGGGAGCACTGAAGCTTTCTTT
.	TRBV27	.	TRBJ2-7	CASSFAGPSYEQYF	TGTGCCAGCAGTTTTGCGGGTCCTTCCTACGAGCAGTACTTC
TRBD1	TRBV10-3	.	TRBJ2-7	CAISGGQGTYEQYF	TGTGCCATCAGTGGCGGACAGGGCACCTACGAGCAGTACTTC
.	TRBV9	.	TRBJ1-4	CASSSPERFGGPTNEKLFF	TGTGCCAGCAGCTCACCGGAGCGGTTCGGGGGACCAACTAATGAAAAACTGTTTTTT
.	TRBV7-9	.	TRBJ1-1	CASSVTESNTEAFF	TGTGCCAGCAGTGTGACAGAGTCGAACACTGAAGCTTTCTTT
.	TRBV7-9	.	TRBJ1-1	CASSFWTANTEAFF	TGTGCCAGCAGCTTTTGGACAGCGAACACTGAAGCTTTCTTT
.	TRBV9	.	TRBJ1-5	CASSVGLGNQPQHF	TGTGCCAGCAGCGTAGGGCTTGGCAATCAGCCCCAGCATTTT
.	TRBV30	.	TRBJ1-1	CAWSLLGVGTEAFF	TGTGCCTGGAGTTTGTTAGGGGTCGGCACTGAAGCTTTCTTT
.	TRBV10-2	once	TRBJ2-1	CASGRGGLNNEQFF	TGCGCCAGCGGGAGGGGGGGGCTCAACAATGAGCAGTTCTTC
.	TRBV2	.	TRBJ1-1	CATAGGRNLRTEAFF	TGTGCCACCGCGGGAGGGCGCAATCTGCGGACTGAAGCTTTCTTT
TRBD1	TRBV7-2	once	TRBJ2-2	CASSLQGATGELFF	TGTGCCAGCAGCTTACAGGGGGCCACCGGGGAGCTGTTTTTT
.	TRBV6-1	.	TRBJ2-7	CASTVWAESYEQYF	TGTGCCAGCACCGTTTGGGCTGAGTCCTACGAGCAGTACTTC
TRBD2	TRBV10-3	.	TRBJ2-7	CAISLAVTAYEQYF	TGTGCCATCAGCCTAGCGGTAACCGCCTACGAGCAGTACTTC
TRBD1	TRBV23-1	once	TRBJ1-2	CASSQSVKGGPRGLNYGYTF	TGCGCCAGCAGTCAATCGGTAAAAGGTGGACCCAGGGGGCTTAACTATGGCTACACCTTC
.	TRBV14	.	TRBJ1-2	CASSQGQGPGYTF	TGTGCCAGCAGCCAGGGTCAGGGGCCTGGCTACACCTTC
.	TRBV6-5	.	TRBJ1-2	CASSYSSPGVGYGYTF	TGTGCCAGCAGTTACTCGAGTCCGGGGGTGGGCTATGGCTACACCTTC
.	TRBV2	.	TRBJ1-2	CASSERQHYGYTF	TGTGCCAGCAGTGAAAGACAGCACTATGGCTACACCTTC
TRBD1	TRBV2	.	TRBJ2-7	CASTKTGRAYEQYF	TGTGCCAGCACTAAGACAGGGCGGGCCTACGAGCAGTACTTC
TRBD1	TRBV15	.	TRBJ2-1	CATRGGDRDYNEQFF	TGTGCCACCCGTGGGGGGGACAGGGACTACAATGAGCAGTTCTTC
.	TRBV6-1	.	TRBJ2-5	CASSDIYSGAGGSETQYF	TGTGCCAGCAGTGATATTTACTCTGGGGCAGGCGGTTCAGAGACCCAGTACTTC
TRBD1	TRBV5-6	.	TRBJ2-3	CASRPRGTGLWDTQYF	TGTGCCAGCAGACCCCGAGGGACAGGGTTATGGGATACGCAGTATTTT
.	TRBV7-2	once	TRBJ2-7	CASSFIWGGDYEQYF	TGTGCCAGCAGCTTTATATGGGGGGGCGACTACGAGCAGTACTTC